This entry concerns a single T cell receptor (beta chain). Its antigen is not identified. The CDR3 sequence is 14 residues long. Germline CDR1 SQVTM, CDR2 ANQGSEA. The sample belongs to a study of T cells expressing NK-cell markers. Study-level information: CD3+CD56+NKG2C+, CD3+CD56+NKG2C- and CD3+CD56-NKG2C+ T cells, once sorted, supplied the TCR beta repertoires. One of eight sequenced donors was HCMV-seronegative; the other seven were seropositive.

From the 5' RACE reads, TCRdb lists one entry per CDR3 protein and no DNA. This sample contains 400,000 to 500,000 distinct CDR3 sequences. Study observations and caveats: The study found dominant NKG2C+ clonotypes at roughly 1.0-7.5% of CD8+ T cells in about six donors. A handful of donors showed these clonotypes also leading the CD3+CD56-NKG2C+ fraction.

The sample consisted of blood T cells: a sorted CD56 or NKG2C T cell subset, CD4+ or CD8+ T cells, or bulk PBMC T cells (not recorded which). This chain joins TRBV29-1 and TRBJ2-1; there is no DNA to check the TCRdb D call of TRBD1. This receptor was taken from a woman aged 18-70 years in good health. The CDR3 sequence is CSVEGGRGLNEQFF.